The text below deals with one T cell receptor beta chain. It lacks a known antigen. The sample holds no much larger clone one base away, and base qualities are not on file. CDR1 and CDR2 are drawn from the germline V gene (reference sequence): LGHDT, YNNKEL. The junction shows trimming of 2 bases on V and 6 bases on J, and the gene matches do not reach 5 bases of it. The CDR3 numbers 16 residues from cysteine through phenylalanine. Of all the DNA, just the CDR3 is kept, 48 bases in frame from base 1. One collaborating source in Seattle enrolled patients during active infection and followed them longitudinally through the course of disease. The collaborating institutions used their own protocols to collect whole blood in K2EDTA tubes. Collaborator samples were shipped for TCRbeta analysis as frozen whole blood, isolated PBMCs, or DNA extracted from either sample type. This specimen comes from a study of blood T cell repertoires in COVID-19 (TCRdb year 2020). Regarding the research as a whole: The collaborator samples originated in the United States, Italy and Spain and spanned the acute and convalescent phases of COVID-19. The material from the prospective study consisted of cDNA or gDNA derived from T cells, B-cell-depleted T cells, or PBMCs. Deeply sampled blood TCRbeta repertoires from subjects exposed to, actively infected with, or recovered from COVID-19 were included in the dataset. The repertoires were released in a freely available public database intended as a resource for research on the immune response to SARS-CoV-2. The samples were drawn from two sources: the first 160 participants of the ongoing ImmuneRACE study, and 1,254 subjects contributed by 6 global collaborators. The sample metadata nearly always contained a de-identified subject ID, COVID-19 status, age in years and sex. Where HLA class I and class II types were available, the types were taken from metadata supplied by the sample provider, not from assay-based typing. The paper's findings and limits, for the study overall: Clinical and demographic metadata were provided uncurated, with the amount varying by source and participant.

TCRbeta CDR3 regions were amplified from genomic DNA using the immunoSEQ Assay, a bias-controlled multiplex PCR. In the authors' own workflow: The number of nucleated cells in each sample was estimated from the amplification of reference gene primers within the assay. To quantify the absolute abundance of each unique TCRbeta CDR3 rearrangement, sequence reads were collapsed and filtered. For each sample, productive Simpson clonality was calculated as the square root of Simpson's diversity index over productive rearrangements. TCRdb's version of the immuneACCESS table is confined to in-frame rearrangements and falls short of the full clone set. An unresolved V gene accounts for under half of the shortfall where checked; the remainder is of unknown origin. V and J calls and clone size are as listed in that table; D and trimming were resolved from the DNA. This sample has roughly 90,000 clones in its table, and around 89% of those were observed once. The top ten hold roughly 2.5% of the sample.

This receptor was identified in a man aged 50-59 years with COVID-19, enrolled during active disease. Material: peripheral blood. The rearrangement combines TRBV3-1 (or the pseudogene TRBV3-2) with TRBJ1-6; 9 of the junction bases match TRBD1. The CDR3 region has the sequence CASSQPSTGGNSPLHF. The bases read TGTGCCAGCAGCCAACCCTCGACAGGGGGTAATTCACCCCTCCACTTT.